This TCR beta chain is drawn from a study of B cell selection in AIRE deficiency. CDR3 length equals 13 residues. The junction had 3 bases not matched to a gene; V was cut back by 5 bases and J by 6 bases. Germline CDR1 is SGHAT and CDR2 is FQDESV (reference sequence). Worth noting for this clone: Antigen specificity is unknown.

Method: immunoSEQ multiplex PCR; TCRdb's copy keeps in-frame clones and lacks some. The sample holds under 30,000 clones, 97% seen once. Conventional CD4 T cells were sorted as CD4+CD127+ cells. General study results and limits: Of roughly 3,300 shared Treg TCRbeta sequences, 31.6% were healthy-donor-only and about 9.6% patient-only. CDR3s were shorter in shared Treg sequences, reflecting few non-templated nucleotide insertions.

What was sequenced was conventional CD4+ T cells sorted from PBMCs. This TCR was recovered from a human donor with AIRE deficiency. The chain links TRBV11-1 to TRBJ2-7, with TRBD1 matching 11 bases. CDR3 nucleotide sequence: TGTGCCAGCAGCCGGGACAGGGGGTTCGAGCAGTACTTC. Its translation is CASSRDRGFEQYF. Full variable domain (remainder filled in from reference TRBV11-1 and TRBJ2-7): EAEVAQSPRYKITEKSQAVAFWCDPISGHATLYWYRQILGQGPELLVQFQDESVVDDSQLPKDRFSAERLKGVDSTLKIQPAELGDSAMYLCASSRDRGFEQYFGPGTRLTVT.